This TCR beta chain came from a study of cytomegalovirus exposure and HLA in healthy donors. The germline V gene has CDR1 GTSNPN and CDR2 SVGIG (reference sequence). V was shortened by 3 bases and J by 1 base, with 6 bases between the two germline ends. The length of the CDR3 is 13 residues. PCR amplification relied on 60 Vbeta primers (plus 13 Jbeta primers). In the authors' workflow: Approximately 87 million unique TCR beta chains, 9 million to 11 million shared, were counted in a later analysis. Some clones are missing from TCRdb's copy, which holds only in-frame ones; the method was immunoSEQ multiplex PCR. V and J calls plus clone size are reproduced from that table; the DNA served to infer D and trimming. This table holds roughly 100,000 clones, approximately 72% found once. Among the donors, all were healthy bone marrow donors.

The rearrangement uses TRBV30 and TRBJ2-2; a weak D match, TRBD1 (5 bases). Material: PBMCs. The TCR comes from a woman aged 40 to 49 in good health and CMV-seronegative. This CDR3 reads CAWRQENTGELFF. The CDR3 DNA reads TGTGCCTGGAGACAGGAGAACACCGGGGAGCTGTTTTTT.